The clone carrying this TCR beta chain was counted between two and nine times. This record belongs to a study of control samples from healthy donors and cancer patients. TCRdb's copy holds only in-frame clones and misses some; the assay was immunoSEQ multiplex PCR. The sample consists of some 87,000 clones, 65% to 90% of them appearing once. CDR1 and CDR2 (germline): ENHRY, SYGVKD. The CDR3 has 16 residues. V dropped 2 bases and J dropped 4 bases, with 17 bases sitting between them. This clonotype originated in a man aged 55 to 70 with head and neck cancer. This chain uses TRBV10-3 with TRBJ1-1, with D possibly being TRBD1 (6 bases). The sequencing sample was made of PBMCs. CDR3 sequence (DNA): TGTGCCATCAGTGAGGGGGACACAGGGCGTGGCACTGAAGCTTTCTTT. Its protein product is CAISEGDTGRGTEAFF.